Following are 6 T cell receptor beta chains from one sample sequenced in a study of T cells after posttransplantation cyclophosphamide. Clones were sequenced by immunoSEQ multiplex PCR, and TCRdb holds only the in-frame ones, with some missing. The sample shows about 9,700 clones, roughly 98% of them seen only once. Cells defined as naive were viable CD3+CD4+ or CD3+CD8+ and CCR7+CD45RA+CD45RO-CD95-CD27+CD28+. The sample comprised naive CD4+ T cells sorted from PBMCs. The receptors come from a woman in her fifties or sixties in good health, CMV-negative, and a related stem cell transplant donor.

The chain carries TRBV5-1 and TRBJ2-3; D is perhaps TRBD1 (6 bases). Trimming removed 6 bases from V and 1 base from J, with 18 bases in between. CDR1 and CDR2 from the germline V gene are SGHRS and YFSETQ. The CDR3 runs 16 residues. CDR3 DNA sequence: TGCGCCAGCAATATGAGGGCCAGGGGAGGCACAGATACGCAGTATTTT. Encoded protein: CASNMRARGGTDTQYF.

This chain connects TRBV19 to TRBJ2-1, with 9 bases lining up with TRBD2. The V gene end was trimmed by 7 bases and the J gene end by 6 bases; junction bases not matched to a gene: 10. This CDR3 contains 15 residues. The V gene's germline CDR1 is LNHDA and CDR2 SQIVND (reference sequence). In DNA, the CDR3 is TGTGCCAGTACAACTGGACGAGCGGGGGGCAATGAGCAGTTCTTC. Amino acid sequence: CASTTGRAGGNEQFF.

The V and J genes are TRBV5-4 and TRBJ1-1; 7 nucleotides agree with TRBD1. The CDR3 extends over 14 amino acids. V shed 0 bases and J 4 bases; nucleotides not matched to a gene: 3. Germline values: CDR1 SGHNT, CDR2 YYREEE (reference sequence). The CDR3 region has the DNA TGTGCCAGCAGCTTGGCGACAGGGCTCACTGAAGCTTTCTTT. Its protein product is CASSLATGLTEAFF.

The genes are TRBV5-8 and TRBJ2-3; possibly TRBD2 for D (6 bases). The CDR3 runs 15 residues. Germline loops: CDR1 SGHTS, CDR2 YDEGEE. Trimming pared 2 bases from V and 1 base from J, leaving 11 bases between. CDR3 in amino acids: CASSFGRMGTDTQYF. In nucleotides, the CDR3 is TGTGCCAGCAGCTTCGGGAGAATGGGCACAGATACGCAGTATTTT.

The rearrangement links TRBV7-6 to TRBJ2-6; D possibly corresponds to TRBD1 (5 bases). V lost 5 bases to trimming and J lost 0 bases, with 11 bases between them. The CDR3 runs to 16 residues. Germline CDR1 and CDR2: SGHVS and FNYEAQ. CDR3 amino acids: CASSTRTFSGANVLTF. The CDR3, as DNA: TGTGCCAGCAGCACCCGGACATTCTCTGGGGCCAACGTCCTGACTTTC.

The chain has TRBV15 and TRBJ2-5; maybe TRBD2 (6 bases). V lost 0 bases and J lost 4, with 12 bases in between. Germline V gene data show CDR1 as LNHNV and CDR2 as YYDKDF (reference sequence). CDR3 length equals 15 residues. The chain's CDR3 is CATSRDPTRGETQYF. The CDR3 region has the DNA TGTGCCACCAGCAGAGATCCGACTAGGGGAGAGACCCAGTACTTC.